This TCR beta chain was identified in a study of cytomegalovirus exposure and HLA in healthy donors (dated by TCRdb to about 2017). For the wider study: According to an earlier analysis of a few hundred of the donors, about 180 million T cells yielded some 120 million unique TCR beta sequences and 276 Gb of sequence data. About 330 gigabases of sequencing data and around 85 million unique TCR sequences made up an early release that covered fewer than 650 HLA-typed donors. Of the 350 to 450 genotyped donors, 81% were placed in the genetic ancestry cluster associated with self-reported Caucasian donors. The aim of the study was to test whether cataloging public T cell receptors could identify signatures of past pathogen exposure. The T cell repertoires of 670 or so subjects were profiled by immunosequencing and related to cytomegalovirus serostatus. A separate validation cohort of roughly 120 different subjects was used in addition to the approximately 610-subject first cohort. To predict cytomegalovirus infection status, the study brought together high-throughput TCR immunosequencing, statistical association of individual TCRs with disease status, and machine learning. In a later analysis, previously published TCR beta repertoires from about 670 donors were re-analyzed and high-resolution HLA genotyping was added so that TCR occurrence patterns could be studied. Rather than drawing on any new phenotypic data, the later analysis identified candidate immune exposures from TCR beta sequences and the way those sequences occurred across donors. An earlier analysis of several hundred of the donors applied high-throughput TCR beta sequencing to assess whether each TCR beta V gene segment acted as functional or pseudogenic. Donor age, sex, ethnicity and CMV serostatus were collected together with the repertoire data. A later genetic analysis took genome-wide SNP genotypes for about 60% of the roughly 670 donors and used that subset as a discovery cohort. Every discovery cohort repertoire had been produced on one sequencing platform. Both class I and class II loci were covered by HLA typing, at four-digit resolution. Typing coverage differed by locus: A, B, C, DRB1 and DQB1 were typed in about 629-630 donors, DQA1 in about 500, DPA1 in 606, and DPB1 in 472. About five DR-DQ haplotypes were handled as single units for association and clustering, since linkage in the cohort was strong. On average, over 200,000 unique TCR beta nucleotide sequences were sequenced per donor among 398 genotyped donors of the cohort, with roughly 18% of those sequences being non-productive.

CDR3 length: 15 amino acids, cysteine to phenylalanine. The DNA shown is the 45-base CDR3, in frame from base 1. V loses 3 bases of germline sequence and J loses 7 bases, and the interval between the two ends is 16 bases. Taken from the germline V gene (reference sequence), the CDR1 and CDR2 loops are SEHNR and FQNEAQ. This clone occurred once. Its antigen target is currently unknown. No base quality information exists; no much larger clone differs at one position. Library preparation employed the immunoSEQ multiplex PCR assay. A mixture of 60 forward primers for TCR Vbeta segments and 13 reverse primers for TCR Jbeta segments was used in the multiplex PCR. The CDR3 region of rearranged TCR beta genes was amplified from genomic DNA with a multiplex PCR assay. On the Illumina HiSeq System, the amplified TCR beta libraries were sequenced as 87-base-pair reads. The published analysis was carried out like this. A later analysis counted tens of millions of unique TCR beta chains across the 550 to 800 repertoires, and about 10 million of these chains were shared by at least two donors. To remove PCR and sequencing errors, raw reads were error-corrected and collapsed into unique sequences using a nearest-neighbor algorithm that merged closely related sequences. CDR3 sequences were aligned to IMGT reference sequences to assign V, D and J gene segments. For a sequence to be retained, a match of at least six nucleotides to both a V gene segment and a J gene segment was required. Rearrangements were called productive when the CDR3 lacked stop codons and stayed in frame with V and J; all others were non-productive. Following IMGT convention, CDR3 was defined as the stretch from the second conserved V-encoded cysteine to the conserved J-encoded phenylalanine. In an earlier analysis of roughly 580 of the donors, sequences lacking an unambiguous match to a single V gene segment were excluded. In an earlier analysis of several hundred of the donors, V segments were called functional above 56.7% productive rearrangements and were called segregating when the between-donor standard deviation exceeded 5%. To diagnose cytomegalovirus status from the catalog of TCR beta chain sequences, a statistical classification framework was built. V and J gene assignment, in a later analysis, came from comparing TCR nucleotide sequences with IMGT/GENE-DB human TR gene sequences. A later analysis assigned CDR3 sequences and most-parsimonious VDJ recombination scenarios with the TCRdist pipeline. In a later analysis, every TCR beta chain was defined by the combination of its CDR3 amino acid sequence and its V-gene family, and reads without a unique V-gene family were dropped. In a later analysis, approximately 590 highly shared, low-generation-probability nucleotide sequences were removed to address suspected cross-contamination and a sequencing artifact. In a later analysis, a clonal expansion index was calculated for each public chain from normalized within-repertoire ranks of inferred template counts. Generation probabilities in a later analysis came from a VDJ recombination model fitted to out-of-frame rearrangements, and those results were checked against IGoR. In a later analysis, TCR-TCR, TCR-HLA and TCR-CMV co-occurrence was scored with hypergeometric tests, and a repertoire-size bias correction was applied to TCR pairs. To estimate false discovery rates, a later analysis permuted the HLA or CMV assignments 20 times. In a later analysis, co-occurring TCRs were grouped using DBSCAN, with TCRdist sequence similarity added in when clustering inside HLA-allele-positive subsets. Co-occurrence clustering excluded repertoires with fewer than 30,000 or more than 120,000 public chains, plus five with anomalous nucleotide sharing. TCRdb limited this immuneACCESS table to in-frame rearrangements with V and J called. A share of clones is missing; checked studies link under half to unresolved V genes, and the rest is unexplained. V and J calls and clone size are copied from that table; D and trimming were computed from the DNA. This sample comprises about 200,000 clones, around 80% of them detected only once. The ten largest clones capture under 0.85% of the sample.

The cohort consisted of approximately 690 healthy bone marrow donors. At the time of sampling, all cohort members were nominally healthy, though unrecorded immune exposures were likely present. The donor was CMV seronegative and was included in the group of several hundred seronegative cohort members. A peripheral blood sample was provided by each donor, and peripheral blood mononuclear cells were used for TCR beta sequencing. Genomic DNA was extracted from the blood cell samples with the Qiagen DNeasy Blood Extraction Kit. The paper's findings and limits, for the study overall: The study gave a list of under 200 TCR beta chains associated with cytomegalovirus. HLA typing was unavailable for some donors at each locus, so association tests used only the typed subset. The authors suggested that the approach could potentially be extended to other disease states and immunological phenotypes. In a later analysis, most CMV-associated TCR beta chains were found to appear HLA-restricted, with HLA associations seemingly driven largely by CMV exposure. Specific HLA alleles were associated with 15,000 to 20,000 TCR beta sequences at a false discovery rate of 0.05 in a later analysis. Three of the identified cytomegalovirus-associated TCR beta chains were confirmed in vitro to be specific for cytomegalovirus antigens. The cohort was sequenced for TCR beta chains only, and without alpha or paired-chain data the features that could be detected were limited. Immune exposure information for the cohort was limited to CMV serostatus. Linkage disequilibrium might explain the correlated functional status among segregating V segments, but an unknown experimental factor could not be excluded. Because counts were too low, seventeen rarely observed V segments, including chromosome 9 orphons, were excluded from the earlier analysis of roughly 580 of the donors. Some IMGT-functional V segments, including TRBV6-2 and TRBV6-3, could not be told apart with the 87-base-pair reads, so those segments were excluded. In a later analysis, HLA-associated TCR beta chains were found to be more clonally expanded and to have lower generation probabilities than equally common non-associated chains. When HLA alleles, especially DR and DQ, strongly co-occurred, attributing TCR associations to individual alleles was difficult. According to a later analysis, TCR association rates differed among HLA loci, with DRB1 alleles showing the most associated TCRs and HLA-C alleles showing the fewest. While some public TCRs were present in many individuals, most TCR sequences turned up only very rarely across donors. Presence/absence analyses assumed roughly uniform sequencing depth across donors, an assumption that may not hold. The classifier was reported to diagnose cytomegalovirus status with high specificity and sensitivity in both the original and validation cohorts. Compared with the 666-donor mean, donors in an Asian-associated ancestry cluster had fewer N-insertions in productive TCRs, according to a later genetic analysis. A further reported finding was that TCR beta sequences accurately predicted the HLA-A and HLA-B alleles for most subjects in the first cohort. An association between a missense DCLRE1C variant and V-gene and J-gene trimming of TCR beta chains was found in a later genetic analysis and replicated in an independent cohort. A group of highly shared sequence variants was considered likely to be a technical artifact of the sequencing pipeline. Several of the top co-occurrence clusters appeared to be linked to parvovirus B19, influenza, CMV and Epstein-Barr virus, according to a later analysis. In an earlier analysis of over 550 of the donors, most TCR beta V segments were observed in productive rearrangements about 90% or about 30% of the time, broadly matching IMGT annotations.

The chain is assembled from TRBV7-9 and TRBJ2-1, and the D gene may be TRBD1, 6 bases matching. The sample taken for sequencing was PBMCs. The clonotype comes from a boy aged 2 to 9 in good health and CMV-seronegative. The CDR3 region reads CASSLKGHGLNEQFF. The nucleotide sequence reads as follows: TGTGCCAGCAGCTTGAAGGGACACGGACTTAATGAGCAGTTCTTC.